A selection of T cell receptor beta chains follows, all from one sample in a study of OX40 agonist ivuxolimab in advanced cancers. Sequencing used immunoSEQ multiplex PCR; TCRdb keeps in-frame clones, though not all of them. The sample includes approximately 68,000 clones, around 87% of them seen just once. This specimen was CD4+ or CD8+ T cells sorted from blood, taken in a trial of the OX40 agonist ivuxolimab. The source is an adult with an advanced solid tumor such as melanoma, head and neck, liver or kidney cancer. Both conserved end residues are part of each CDR3. D genes are given only for firm matches. Only some rows state a clone size, as once, few, many or a class for expanded clones.

TRBJ2-7,TRBV4-1,NA,TRBD2,TGCGCCAGCAGCCAAGAGCCCAGCGGGAGACGGTACGAGCAGTACTTC,CASSQEPSGRRYEQYF
TRBJ2-2,TRBV7-9,NA,NA,TGTGCCAGCAGCCCTACTAGAAACACCGGGGAGCTGTTTTTT,CASSPTRNTGELFF
TRBJ2-1,TRBV7-2,NA,TRBD2,TGTGCCAGCAGCTTATCTGGCGGGGGGGCTAATACTGAGCAGTTCTTC,CASSLSGGGANTEQFF
TRBJ1-1,TRBV5-6,NA,NA,TGTGCCAGCAGCCCAGGTTTTAACACTGAAGCTTTCTTT,CASSPGFNTEAFF
TRBJ1-5,TRBV7-2,NA,TRBD1,TGTGCCAGCAGCCGAACAGGGGACGGGAATCAGCCCCAGCATTTT,CASSRTGDGNQPQHF
TRBJ1-4,TRBV5-8,NA,NA,TGTGCCAGCAGCTTGATGGGGCCTAATGAAAAACTGTTTTTT,CASSLMGPNEKLFF
TRBJ1-2,TRBV28,NA,NA,TGTGTCAGCAGGACCCTAGGGGGCTACACCTTC,CVSRTLGGYTF
TRBJ2-1,TRBV7-6,NA,TRBD2,TGTGCCAGCAGTCGAACGGGGGGGGCCTACAATGAGCAGTTCTTC,CASSRTGGAYNEQFF
TRBJ2-2,TRBV19,NA,NA,TGTGCCAGTAGTCAGGCCGTGAACACCGGGGAGCTGTTTTTT,CASSQAVNTGELFF
TRBJ2-5,TRBV7-8,NA,TRBD1,TGTGCCAGCAGCTCCACCAGGGGGTTAAGGGAGACCCAGTACTTC,CASSSTRGLRETQYF
TRBJ1-1,TRBV5-1,NA,NA,TGCGCCAGCAGCTTGGCGTGGGGGCGGGGATACACTGAAGCTTTCTTT,CASSLAWGRGYTEAFF
TRBJ2-6,TRBV7-8,NA,TRBD2,TGTGCCAGCAGCTTAGGTGTTCAGCGGGATACTGTCCTGACTTTC,CASSLGVQRDTVLTF
TRBJ2-7,TRBV28,NA,NA,TGTGCCAGCAGTCCCCCGGGACCAAACTACGAGCAGTACTTC,CASSPPGPNYEQYF
TRBJ2-2,TRBV19,NA,NA,TGTGCCAGTAGAGCTCAGGACTCCTTGAGAACCGGGGAGCTGTTTTTT,CASRAQDSLRTGELFF
TRBJ2-7,TRBV19,NA,TRBD1,TGTGCCAGTAGCATACGGACAGGGGCTGCCTACGAGCAGTACTTC,CASSIRTGAAYEQYF
TRBJ1-2,TRBV29-1,NA,TRBD1,TGCAGCGTTGAAGGGGTCGGTGGTGGACAGGGCTTTGGTGGCTACACCTTC,CSVEGVGGGQGFGGYTF
TRBJ2-2,TRBV29-1,few,TRBD2,TGCAGCGTTCGTGGGAGGGCCGTCGGGGAGCTGTTTTTT,CSVRGRAVGELFF
TRBJ1-4,TRBV28,NA,NA,TGTGCCAGCAGTTTATACAGGGTCTCAACTAATGAAAAACTGTTTTTT,CASSLYRVSTNEKLFF
TRBJ1-1,TRBV6-1,NA,NA,TGTGCCAGCAGTGAAGCGGTGGGGCTGAACACTGAAGCTTTCTTT,CASSEAVGLNTEAFF
TRBJ2-1,TRBV19,NA,TRBD2,TGTGCCAGTAGTAACCCCGGACTAGCGGAAAACTACAATGAGCAGTTCTTC,CASSNPGLAENYNEQFF
TRBJ2-3,TRBV7-9,NA,NA,TGTGCCAGCAGCTTAAATCCCTGGGATACGCAGTATTTT,CASSLNPWDTQYF
TRBJ2-1,TRBV5-4,NA,TRBD1,TGTGCCAGCAGCTGGAAGGACAGGGCGATCGATGAGCAGTTCTTC,CASSWKDRAIDEQFF
TRBJ2-7,TRBV7-9,NA,TRBD2,TGTGCCAGCAGGGAAACCGGTCTAGCGGGAGACGAGCAGTACTTC,CASRETGLAGDEQYF
TRBJ1-2,TRBV7-2,NA,NA,TGTGCCAGCAGCCGAGACACATCTAACTATGGCTACACCTTC,CASSRDTSNYGYTF
TRBJ2-1,TRBV12-5,NA,NA,TGTGCTAGTGGTTTGGTTGAGGGCAGTGAGCAGTTCTTC,CASGLVEGSEQFF
TRBJ2-7,TRBV6-5,NA,NA,TGTGCCAGCAGACGATCGACACACGAGCAGTACTTC,CASRRSTHEQYF
TRBJ1-3,TRBV7-8,NA,NA,TGTGCCAGCAGCTTAGGGACGGTGGGAATTGGAAACACCATATATTTT,CASSLGTVGIGNTIYF
TRBJ2-7,TRBV25-1,NA,TRBD1,TGTGCCAGCAGTGAGGGGACAGGAGACTACGAGCAGTACTTC,CASSEGTGDYEQYF
TRBJ2-1,TRBV7-9,NA,NA,TGTGCCAGCAGCTTAGGGACCTACAATGAGCAGTTCTTC,CASSLGTYNEQFF
TRBJ1-1,TRBV9,NA,NA,TGTGCCAGCAGCGTAGGACCGAACACTGAAGCTTTCTTT,CASSVGPNTEAFF
TRBJ2-7,TRBV25-1,NA,NA,TGTGCCAGCAGTGAATGGAGGGGGGAGCAGTACTTC,CASSEWRGEQYF
TRBJ1-2,TRBV30,NA,TRBD1,TGTGCCTGGACCGCGCAGGGGGCTTGGAGCTACACCTTC,CAWTAQGAWSYTF
TRBJ2-2,TRBV2,NA,TRBD1,TGTGCCAGCAGCCTGGGACAGGGAGGGACCGGGGAGCTGTTTTTT,CASSLGQGGTGELFF
TRBJ2-3,TRBV5-1,NA,NA,TGCGCCAGCAGCTTGACGAGGAGTGCAGATACGCAGTATTTT,CASSLTRSADTQYF
TRBJ2-2,TRBV9,NA,NA,TGTGCCAGCAGCTCGTCAAAGGGGAGTACGAACACCGGGGAGCTGTTTTTT,CASSSSKGSTNTGELFF
TRBJ1-5,TRBV28,NA,NA,TGTGCCAGCATCGGCAGCAATCAGCCCCAGCATTTT,CASIGSNQPQHF
TRBJ1-2,TRBV6-1,once,NA,TGTGCCAGCAGTCCGCCGGACGTCTATGGCTACACCTTC,CASSPPDVYGYTF
TRBJ1-4,TRBV5-1,NA,NA,TGCGCCAGCAGCTTCGGGGGCAGCGTTAATGAAAAACTGTTTTTT,CASSFGGSVNEKLFF
TRBJ2-1,TRBV11-2,NA,NA,TGTGCCAGCAGCCCCTCCGAGGGTTGGGGGAATGAGCAGTTCTTC,CASSPSEGWGNEQFF
TRBJ2-3,TRBV27,NA,NA,TGTGCCAGCAGTTTAAGGCCGGGCCCAGATACGCAGTATTTT,CASSLRPGPDTQYF
TRBJ1-2,TRBV30,NA,NA,TGTGCCTGGAGTGTACCAGGCGGACGATTAGAGAATGGCTACACCTTC,CAWSVPGGRLENGYTF
TRBJ2-5,TRBV5-1,NA,NA,TGCGCCAGCAGCTTCGAACAGACCCAGTACTTC,CASSFEQTQYF